The T cell receptor (beta chain) under discussion was sequenced for a study of CD8 T cells in Susac syndrome. V was clipped by 6 bases and J by 2 bases, with 20 bases between them. This CDR3 region has 17 residues. The germline CDR1 and CDR2 sequences are MNHEY and SMNVEV (reference sequence). CD8+ and CD4+ blood T cells underwent TCR beta sequencing. The multiple sclerosis control group consisted of treatment-naive patients whose relapsing-remitting disease, which was either stable or active, fulfilled revised McDonald criteria. Both CD4+ and CD8+ T cells were negatively isolated, and TEMRA cells underwent FACS enrichment. Random hexamers were used to reverse transcribe an amount of roughly 0.5 to 1 ug RNA. TCR beta CDR3 was amplified by immunoSEQ multiplex PCR. This amplification extended across 54 Vbeta and 13 Jbeta segments. MiXCR, run by TCRdb on the immunoSEQ multiplex PCR reads, gives a single entry per CDR3 protein. The sample carries some 190,000 distinct CDR3 sequences, approximately 96% recorded once.

This receptor was identified in a human donor with multiple sclerosis. The sample consisted of CD4+ T cells from PBMCs. The rearrangement links TRBV27 to TRBJ1-5; TRBD1 is a possible D gene (6 bases). Here the CDR3 reads CASSPFWGATGNQPQHF. The CDR3 coding sequence is TGTGCCAGCAGCCCATTTTGGGGGGCTACGGGCAATCAGCCCCAGCATTTT.